The 5 T cell receptor beta chains reported below all come from one sample, sequenced in a study of cytomegalovirus exposure and HLA in healthy donors. Data came from immunoSEQ multiplex PCR; TCRdb stores just in-frame clones and leaves some out. The sample lists around 98,000 clones; about 83% were seen once. The sequencing input was PBMCs. These receptors originate from a woman aged 25 to 39 in good health and CMV-seronegative.

With regard to this clone: Different DNA sequences within this sample yield the same CDR3. The chain carries TRBV5-1 and TRBJ1-4; TRBD1 might be the D (6 bases). Germline loops: CDR1 SGHRS, CDR2 YFSETQ. CDR3 length equals 15 residues. The V end lost 0 bases, the J end lost 0 bases, and 6 bases lay between the germline ends. CDR3 region: CASSLEGATNEKLFF. The CDR3 DNA reads as TGCGCCAGCAGCTTGGAGGGGGCAACTAATGAAAAACTGTTTTTT. Supplemented by reference TRBV5-1 and TRBJ1-4, the full variable domain reads KAGVTQTPRYLIKTRGQQVTLSCSPISGHRSVSWYQQTPGQGLQFLFEYFSETQRNKGNFPGRFSGRQFSNSRSEMNVSTLELGDSALYLCASSLEGATNEKLFFGSGTQLSVL.

This clone has just one count. This chain links TRBV10-3 with TRBJ1-1; the match to TRBD1 covers 10 bases. CDR3 length: 14 amino acids. V lost 6 bases to trimming and J lost 7 bases; unmatched junction nucleotides: 8. Germline V CDR1 and CDR2: ENHRY, SYGVKD. The CDR3 sequence: CAISPDRGGVEAFF. CDR3 sequence (DNA): TGTGCCATCAGCCCGGACAGGGGGGGGGTTGAAGCTTTCTTT.

The chain combines TRBV9 with TRBJ2-5; 7 nucleotides match TRBD1. This CDR3 has 17 amino acids. Germline assignment: CDR1 SGDLS and CDR2 YYNGEE. After removal of 0 bases from V and 4 bases from J, the junction contained 12 bases not matched to a gene. CDR3 protein: CASSVDVPGGIVETQYF. The DNA of the CDR3 is TGTGCCAGCAGCGTAGACGTCCCAGGGGGAATAGTAGAGACCCAGTACTTC.

This clone was picked up one time. The chain has TRBV7-6 and TRBJ2-7; tentative D call: TRBD1 (5 bases). CDR1 is SGHVS, CDR2 FNYEAQ, per germline. V lost 4 bases and J 5 bases, leaving 9 bases between the germline ends. The CDR3 is 12 amino acids. The CDR3 protein is CASSSRQNEQYF. The CDR3 DNA reads as TGTGCCAGCAGCTCCAGACAGAACGAGCAGTACTTC. The full variable domain, its missing parts supplied by reference TRBV7-6 and TRBJ2-7, is GAGVSQSPRYKVTKRGQDVALRCDPISGHVSLYWYRQALGQGPEFLTYFNYEAQQDKSGLPNDRFSAERPEGSISTLTIQRTEQRDSAMYRCASSSRQNEQYFGPGTRLTVT.

The chain couples TRBV18 to TRBJ1-4; possible D gene TRBD1, 5 bases. Per germline, CDR1 KGHSH and CDR2 LQKENI. There are 13 residues in the CDR3. Trimming pared 8 bases from V and 4 bases from J, leaving 11 bases between. CDR3 sequence reads: CASQRGGNEKLFF. DNA of the CDR3: TGTGCCAGCCAAAGGGGAGGTAATGAAAAACTGTTTTTT.